One sample yielded the 6 T cell receptor beta chains listed below, sequenced in a study of T cells in localized non-small cell lung cancer. TCRdb keeps only in-frame clones here, not all; method: immunoSEQ multiplex PCR. The data contain approximately 150,000 clones, roughly nine tenths of them seen just once; the ten biggest clones take up approximately 1.5%. The specimen was peripheral blood, collected before any cancer treatment. The receptors shown here come from a female donor at least 60 years old with stage I lung adenocarcinoma.

The chain couples TRBV11-2 to TRBJ2-2; 10 positions agree with TRBD2. The trim removed 5 bases at V and 2 bases at J, leaving 11 bases unmatched. CDR3 length: 18 residues. Germline V lookup: CDR1 SGHAT, CDR2 FQNNGV. CDR3 nucleotides: TGTGCCAGCAGCCAAATAGCTAGCGGGAGCCTCAACACCGGGGAGCTGTTTTTT. Translation gives CASSQIASGSLNTGELFF.

V gene TRBV19 combines with J gene TRBJ1-5; TRBD1 aligns across 9 bases. The CDR3 is made up of 14 amino acids. CDR1 and CDR2 (germline): LNHDA, SQIVND (reference sequence). The V and J ends lost 11 bases and 6 bases, in that order; junction bases with no gene match: 11. The CDR3 reads CALGPGQGVQPQHF. Written as DNA, the CDR3 is TGTGCCCTAGGACCGGGACAGGGTGTTCAGCCCCAGCATTTT.

V gene TRBV2 combines with J gene TRBJ1-1; no reliable D call. CDR1 and CDR2 (germline): SNHLY, FYNNEI. There are 15 residues in the CDR3. V was cut by 6 bases and J by 0 bases, with 14 bases left in between. The CDR3 bases are TGTGCCAGCAGAACCGGACCCCACATGAACACTGAAGCTTTCTTT. Its protein is CASRTGPHMNTEAFF.

The chain couples TRBV28 to TRBJ1-4, with 7 bases lining up with TRBD1. Germline V lookup: CDR1 MDHEN, CDR2 SYDVKM. The CDR3 contains 13 residues. The junction had 6 bases not matched to a gene; V was cut back by 3 bases and J by 11 bases. CDR3 DNA: TGTGCCAGCAGTTTGGCCGACAGGGTGAAACTGTTTTTT. This sequence encodes CASSLADRVKLFF.

The chain links TRBV7-9 to TRBJ1-1, with D maybe TRBD1 (5 bases). The CDR3 has 15 amino acids. V gave up 2 bases and J gave up 0 bases, with 10 bases separating them. CDR1 and CDR2 (germline): SEHNR, FQNEAQ (reference sequence). In DNA, the CDR3 is TGTGCCAGCAGCTTATCGCAGGGCTTGAACACTGAAGCTTTCTTT. This encodes CASSLSQGLNTEAFF.

V is TRBV11-2 and J is TRBJ1-1; maybe TRBD1 (6 bases). The CDR3 loop spans 18 amino acids. V dropped 2 bases and J dropped 0 bases, with 19 bases sitting between them. The germline gives CDR1 SGHAT, CDR2 FQNNGV. The chain's CDR3 is CASSLPGTRNSMNTEAFF. The CDR3 DNA follows: TGTGCCAGCAGCTTACCCGGGACAAGGAATAGCATGAACACTGAAGCTTTCTTT.